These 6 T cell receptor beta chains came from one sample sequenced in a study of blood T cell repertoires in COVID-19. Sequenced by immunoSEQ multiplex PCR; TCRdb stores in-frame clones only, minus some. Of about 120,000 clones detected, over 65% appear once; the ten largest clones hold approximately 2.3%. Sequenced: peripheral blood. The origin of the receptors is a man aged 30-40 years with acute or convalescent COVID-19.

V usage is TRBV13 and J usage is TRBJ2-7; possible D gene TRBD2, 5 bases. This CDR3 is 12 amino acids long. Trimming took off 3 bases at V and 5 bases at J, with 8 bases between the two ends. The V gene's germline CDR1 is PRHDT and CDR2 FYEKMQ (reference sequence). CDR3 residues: CASSLARDEQYF. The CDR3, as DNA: TGTGCCAGCAGCTTGGCGCGGGACGAGCAGTACTTC.

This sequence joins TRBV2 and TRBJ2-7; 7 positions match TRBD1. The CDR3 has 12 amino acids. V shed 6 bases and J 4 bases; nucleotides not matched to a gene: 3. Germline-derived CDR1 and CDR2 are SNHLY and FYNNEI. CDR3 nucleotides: TGTGCCAGCAGGGGGACAGCTTACGAGCAGTACGTC. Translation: CASRGTAYEQYV.

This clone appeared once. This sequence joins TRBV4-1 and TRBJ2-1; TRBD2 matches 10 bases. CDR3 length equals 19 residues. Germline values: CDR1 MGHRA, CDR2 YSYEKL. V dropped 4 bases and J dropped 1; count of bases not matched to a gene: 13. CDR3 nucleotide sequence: TGCGCCAGCAGCCCTGGGGCTAGCGGGGGCCCCGCGTCCTACAATGAGCAGTTCTTC. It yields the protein CASSPGASGGPASYNEQFF.

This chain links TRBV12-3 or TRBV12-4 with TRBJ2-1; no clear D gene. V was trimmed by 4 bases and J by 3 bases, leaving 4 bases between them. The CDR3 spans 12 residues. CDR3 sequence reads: CASSSVYNEQFF. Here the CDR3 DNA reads TGTGCCAGCAGTTCAGTCTACAATGAGCAGTTCTTC.

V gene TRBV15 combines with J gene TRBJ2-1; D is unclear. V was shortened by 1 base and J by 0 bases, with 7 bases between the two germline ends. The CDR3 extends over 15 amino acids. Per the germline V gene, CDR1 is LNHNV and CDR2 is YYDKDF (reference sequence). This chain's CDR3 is CATSRVTSSYNEQFF. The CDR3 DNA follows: TGTGCCACCAGCAGAGTTACAAGCTCCTACAATGAGCAGTTCTTC.

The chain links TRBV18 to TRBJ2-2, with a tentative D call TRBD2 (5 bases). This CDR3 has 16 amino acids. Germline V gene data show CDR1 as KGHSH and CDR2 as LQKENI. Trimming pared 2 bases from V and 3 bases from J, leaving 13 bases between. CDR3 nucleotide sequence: TGTGCCAGCTCACCAACCGGGGTGAGGGACACCGGGGAGCTGTTTTTT. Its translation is CASSPTGVRDTGELFF.